Listed below are T cell receptor beta chains from one sample, sequenced in a study of T cells expressing NK-cell markers. After re-calling the 5' RACE reads, TCRdb lists one entry per CDR3 protein, DNA absent. This listing includes about 180,000 distinct CDR3 sequences. Material for sequencing was blood T cells: a sorted CD56 or NKG2C T cell subset, CD4+ or CD8+ T cells, or bulk PBMC T cells (not recorded which). The receptors were gathered from a man aged 18 to 69 in good health. The CDR3 runs from the conserved cysteine through the conserved F or W. Clone sizes are given selectively: once, few, many, or a class where the clone is expanded.

cdr3_aa j_call clone_size v_call
CASRMTGSLYGYTF TRBJ1-2 NA TRBV27
CASSLGTAGTGELFF TRBJ2-2 NA TRBV5-5
CASSVSHTGTSGANEQFF TRBJ2-1 NA TRBV9
CASSYPFRPGAIQETQYF TRBJ2-5 NA TRBV6-2/TRBV6-3
CSARRGGLEPYNEQFF TRBJ2-1 NA TRBV20-1
CSARGAGTKNYGYTF TRBJ1-2 NA TRBV20-1
CASSYSSLAGSSTDTQYF TRBJ2-3 NA TRBV6-5
CASRGTGGFSGANVLTF TRBJ2-6 NA TRBV9
CSASLSGSPYEQYF TRBJ2-7 NA TRBV20-1
CASSTNPGPGTDTQYF TRBJ2-3 NA TRBV27
CASSFGGDNEQFF TRBJ2-1 NA TRBV12-3/TRBV12-4
CASSLGRAYEQYF TRBJ2-7 NA TRBV7-8
CASSPRDRGSVGQYF TRBJ2-7 NA TRBV7-9
CASSLGRGFGTEAFF TRBJ1-1 NA TRBV5-1
CASSQDSLETHSYEQYF TRBJ2-7 NA TRBV3-1
CASSIGPPLDEQFF TRBJ2-1 NA TRBV19
CASSLEGNYGYTF TRBJ1-2 NA TRBV3-1
CASRGGRNTGELFF TRBJ2-2 NA TRBV2
CASSPPRTGETETQYF TRBJ2-5 NA TRBV12-3/TRBV12-4
CAISDPASGPLPANVLTF TRBJ2-6 NA TRBV10-3
CASSPFYPTEAFF TRBJ1-1 NA TRBV12-3/TRBV12-4
CSAPQGDEQFF TRBJ2-1 NA TRBV29-1
CASSPMIGDSTDTQYF TRBJ2-3 NA TRBV5-6
CASAGLAGGTYNEQFF TRBJ2-1 NA TRBV6-1
CASSYLRQSGIPGSPLHF TRBJ1-6 NA TRBV27
CASSLSRASGELFF TRBJ2-2 NA TRBV27
CASSVEEYYGYTF TRBJ1-2 NA TRBV9
CAIRQADSSTDTQYF TRBJ2-3 NA TRBV10-3
CASSQDLDGAGELFF TRBJ2-2 NA TRBV4-2
CAISDRDRAVQETQYF TRBJ2-5 NA TRBV10-3
CASSRRPFRVYTF TRBJ1-2 NA TRBV12-3/TRBV12-4
CASSLAPGVTVRAYEQYF TRBJ2-7 NA TRBV5-5
CASSADPTGAHEQYF TRBJ2-7 NA TRBV12-3/TRBV12-4
CASRPPGGKNEQFF TRBJ2-1 NA TRBV7-8
CASSWGQYEQYF TRBJ2-7 NA TRBV4-2
CASSYPRWGPYSNQPQHF TRBJ1-5 medium-sized TRBV6-5
CASRDRGGSYEQYF TRBJ2-7 NA TRBV10-2
CSASRTENTEAFF TRBJ1-1 NA TRBV20-1
CASSDSNEKLFF TRBJ1-4 NA TRBV9
CASSQDLNSPLHF TRBJ1-6 NA TRBV3-1
CASSSLLGGNYEQYF TRBJ2-7 NA TRBV27